The 2 T cell receptor beta chains presented below share a single source sample, sequenced in a study of regulatory T cells in long-lasting Graves disease. CDR3 regions were amplified by Arm-PCR using iRepertoire HTBI primers to build TCR beta libraries. TCRdb processed the multiplex PCR reads anew with MiXCR; each CDR3 protein has one entry. The sample includes almost 350,000 distinct CDR3 sequences, roughly 21% of them seen just once. Time point defined: persistent/refractory GD, antithyroid drugs over 5 years with positive TRAb. Extracted PBMC RNA gave rise to the TCR library. This material consisted of peripheral blood mononuclear cells (PBMCs), taken when the disease was refractory, from a patient treated with antithyroid drugs. The receptors originated from a female donor with Graves disease.

This clonotype showed up just once. The chain employs TRBV18 and TRBJ1-5; D remains unclear. V lost 2 bases and J 4 bases, leaving 15 bases between the germline ends. Germline V gene lookup returns CDR1 KGHSH and CDR2 LQKENI. CDR3 length: 16 residues. The CDR3 DNA reads TGTGCCAGCTCACCAGGGCAGACAAAGTTAAATCAGCCCCAGCATTTT. Translating gives CASSPGQTKLNQPQHF.

This clonotype was observed at least ten times. Here the CDR3 reads CSAIQRKYPYEQYF. CDR3 nucleotide sequence: TGCAGTGCTATCCAGAGAAAGTACCCCTACGAGCAGTACTTC. The chain employs TRBV20-1 and TRBJ2-7; D is undetermined. With 4 bases removed from V and 2 bases from J, the gap between germline ends came to 15 bases. Germline CDR1 and CDR2: DFQATT and SNEGSKA (reference sequence). CDR3 length: 14 residues.